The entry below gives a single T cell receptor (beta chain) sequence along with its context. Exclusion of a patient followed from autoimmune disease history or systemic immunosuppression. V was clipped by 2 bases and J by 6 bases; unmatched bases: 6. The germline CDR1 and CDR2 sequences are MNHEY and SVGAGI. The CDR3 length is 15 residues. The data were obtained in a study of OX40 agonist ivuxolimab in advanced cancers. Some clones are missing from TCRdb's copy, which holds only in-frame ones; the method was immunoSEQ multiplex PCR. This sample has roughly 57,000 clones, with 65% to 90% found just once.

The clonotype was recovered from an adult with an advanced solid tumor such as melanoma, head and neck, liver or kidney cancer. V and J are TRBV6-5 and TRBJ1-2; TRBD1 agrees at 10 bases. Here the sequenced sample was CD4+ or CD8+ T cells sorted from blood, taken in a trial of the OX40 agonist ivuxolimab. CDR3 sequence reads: CASSYRGTGVNGYTF. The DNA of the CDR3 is TGTGCCAGCAGTTACCGCGGGACAGGGGTTAATGGCTACACCTTC.